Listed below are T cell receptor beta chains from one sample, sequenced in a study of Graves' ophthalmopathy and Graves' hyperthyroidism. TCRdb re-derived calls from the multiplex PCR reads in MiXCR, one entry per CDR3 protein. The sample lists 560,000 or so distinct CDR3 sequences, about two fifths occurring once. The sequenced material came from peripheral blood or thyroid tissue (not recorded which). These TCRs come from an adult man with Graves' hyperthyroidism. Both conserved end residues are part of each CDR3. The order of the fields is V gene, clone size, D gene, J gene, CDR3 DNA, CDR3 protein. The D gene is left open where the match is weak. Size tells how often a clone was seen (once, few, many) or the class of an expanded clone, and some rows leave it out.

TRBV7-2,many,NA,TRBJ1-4,TGTGCCAGCAGCCTTCCTGGTGGGAGTGAAAAACTGTTTTTT,CASSLPGGSEKLFF
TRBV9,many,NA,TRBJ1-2,TGTGCCAGCAGCACGGACTATGGCTACACCTTC,CASSTDYGYTF
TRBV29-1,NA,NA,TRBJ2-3,TGCAGCGTTGCCTATCGGGGGAGCACAGATACGCAGTATTTT,CSVAYRGSTDTQYF
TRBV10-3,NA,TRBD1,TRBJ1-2,TGTGCCATCGGCTCACTCTTACAGGGGCGCTATGGCTACACCTTC,CAIGSLLQGRYGYTF
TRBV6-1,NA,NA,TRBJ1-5,TGTGCCAGCACCCCCCTGCGGGGAATCAATCAGCCCCAGCATTTT,CASTPLRGINQPQHF
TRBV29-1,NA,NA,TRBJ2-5,TGCAGCGTTGAGGCAGGGTCATCGGAGACCCAGTACTTC,CSVEAGSSETQYF
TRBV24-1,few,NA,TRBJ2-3,TGTGCCACCAGTGATTTAACGGTCTCAGATACGCAGTATTTT,CATSDLTVSDTQYF
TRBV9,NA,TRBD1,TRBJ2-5,TGTGCCAGCAGCCTCCGGACAGGGATTGAGACCCAGTACTTC,CASSLRTGIETQYF
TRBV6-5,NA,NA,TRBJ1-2,TGTGCCAGCAGGTCCGGGACCGAAAACTATGGCTACACCTTC,CASRSGTENYGYTF
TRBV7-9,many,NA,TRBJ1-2,TGTGCCAGCAGCTTTCCGGACTTC,CASSFPDF
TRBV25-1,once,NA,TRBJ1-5,TGTGCCAGCAGAGCGGGGTCCGTACAGCCCCAGCATTTT,CASRAGSVQPQHF
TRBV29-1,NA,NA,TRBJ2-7,TGCAGCGTTGCTGGCGGTTTAGCCTACGAGCAGTACTTC,CSVAGGLAYEQYF
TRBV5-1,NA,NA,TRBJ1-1,TGCGCCAGCAGCTTGGGTATCCGAAACACTGAAGCTTTCTTT,CASSLGIRNTEAFF
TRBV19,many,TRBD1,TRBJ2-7,TGTGCCAGTAGTATGAGGGCGGGACAGGGGGCCTACGAGCAGTACTTC,CASSMRAGQGAYEQYF
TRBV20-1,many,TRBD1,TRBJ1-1,TGCAGTGCTAGAGCGGGAGGGGGCAATACTGAAGCTTTCTTT,CSARAGGGNTEAFF
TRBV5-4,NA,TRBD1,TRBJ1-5,TGTGCCAGCGGACTTTACAGGGGGAGCAATCAGCCCCAGCATTTT,CASGLYRGSNQPQHF
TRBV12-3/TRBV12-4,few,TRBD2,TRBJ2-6,TGTGCCAGCAGTTCCCCGTGGCGGGAGAAGTCTGGGGCCAACGTCCTGACTTTC,CASSSPWREKSGANVLTF
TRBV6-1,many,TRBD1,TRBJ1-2,TGTGCCAGCAGAAAAGACAGGGAAGGCTACACCTTC,CASRKDREGYTF
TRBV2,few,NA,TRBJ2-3,TGTGCCAGCAGTGACAGCCACACAGATACGCAGTATTTT,CASSDSHTDTQYF
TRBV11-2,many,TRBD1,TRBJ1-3,TGTGCCAGCAGCCCAGGGGGCCGTGGAAACACCATATATTTT,CASSPGGRGNTIYF
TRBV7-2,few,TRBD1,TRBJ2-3,TGTGCCAGCAGCTCCGTAGACAGGGTTGATACGCAGTATTTT,CASSSVDRVDTQYF
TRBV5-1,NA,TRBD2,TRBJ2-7,TGCGCCAGCAGCTTGTGGGGTTCTAGCGGCAGCACCTACGAGCAGTACTTC,CASSLWGSSGSTYEQYF
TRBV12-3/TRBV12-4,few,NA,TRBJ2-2,TGTGCCAGCAGTTTCTGGCGGGTTGACACCGGGGAGCTGTTTTTT,CASSFWRVDTGELFF
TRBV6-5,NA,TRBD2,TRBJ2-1,TGTGCCAGCAGTCACTCCAGCGGGTATCTAGCGGGATTGCATGAGCAGTTCTTC,CASSHSSGYLAGLHEQFF
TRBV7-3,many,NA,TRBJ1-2,TGTGCCAGCAGCTTAATAGGGAGGACAGAAGGTGGCTACACCTTC,CASSLIGRTEGGYTF
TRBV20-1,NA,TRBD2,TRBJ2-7,TGCAGTGCTTCGTCTAGCGGGGTCGAAGAGCAGTACTTC,CSASSSGVEEQYF